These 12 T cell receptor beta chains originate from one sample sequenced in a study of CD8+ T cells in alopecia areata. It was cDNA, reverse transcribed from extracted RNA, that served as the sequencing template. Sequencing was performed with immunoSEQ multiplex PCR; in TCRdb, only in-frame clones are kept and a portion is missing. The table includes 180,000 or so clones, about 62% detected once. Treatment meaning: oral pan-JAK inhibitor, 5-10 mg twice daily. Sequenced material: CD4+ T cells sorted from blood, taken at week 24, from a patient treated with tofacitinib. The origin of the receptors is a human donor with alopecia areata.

CDR3 amino acids: CSVELGGGSNQPQHF. The CDR3 region has the DNA TGCAGCGTTGAGTTAGGGGGGGGTAGCAATCAGCCCCAGCATTTT. The rearrangement links TRBV29-1 to TRBJ1-5; D might be TRBD1 (6 bases). Germline V lookup: CDR1 SQVTM, CDR2 ANQGSEA. This CDR3 is 15 amino acids long. Trimming pared 3 bases from V and 0 bases from J, leaving 12 bases between.

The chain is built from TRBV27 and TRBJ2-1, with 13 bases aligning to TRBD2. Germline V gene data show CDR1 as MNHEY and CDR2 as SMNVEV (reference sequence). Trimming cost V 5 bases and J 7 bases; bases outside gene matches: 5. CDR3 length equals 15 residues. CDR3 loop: CASSTRTSGGNEQFF. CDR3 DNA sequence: TGTGCCAGCAGTACCCGGACTAGCGGGGGAAATGAGCAGTTCTTC.

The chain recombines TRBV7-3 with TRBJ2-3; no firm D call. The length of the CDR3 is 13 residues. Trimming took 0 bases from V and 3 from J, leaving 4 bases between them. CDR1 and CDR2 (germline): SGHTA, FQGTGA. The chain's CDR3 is CASSLTGTDTQYF. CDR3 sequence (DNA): TGTGCCAGCAGCTTAACGGGGACAGATACGCAGTATTTT.

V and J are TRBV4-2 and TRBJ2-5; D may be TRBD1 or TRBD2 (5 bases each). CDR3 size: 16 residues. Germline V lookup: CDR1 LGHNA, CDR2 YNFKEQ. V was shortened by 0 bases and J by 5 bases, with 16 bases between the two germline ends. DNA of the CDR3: TGTGCCAGCAGCCAAGATCAGAGGGGATTGGGGGAGACCCAGTACTTC. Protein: CASSQDQRGLGETQYF.

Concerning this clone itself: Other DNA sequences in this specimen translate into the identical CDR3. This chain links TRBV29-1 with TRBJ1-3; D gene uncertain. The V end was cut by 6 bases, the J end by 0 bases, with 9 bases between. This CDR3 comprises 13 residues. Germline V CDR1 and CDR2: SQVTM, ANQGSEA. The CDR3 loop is CSVERGSGNTIYF. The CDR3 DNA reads TGCAGCGTCGAGCGCGGCTCTGGAAACACCATATATTTT.

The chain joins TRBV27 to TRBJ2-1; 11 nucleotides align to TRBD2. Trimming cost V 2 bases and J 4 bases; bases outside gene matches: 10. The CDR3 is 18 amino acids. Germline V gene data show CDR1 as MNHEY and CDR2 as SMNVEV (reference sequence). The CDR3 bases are TGTGCCAGCAGTTTACGTCCTTCGGGACTAGCGGAGTACAATGAGCAGTTCTTC. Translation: CASSLRPSGLAEYNEQFF.

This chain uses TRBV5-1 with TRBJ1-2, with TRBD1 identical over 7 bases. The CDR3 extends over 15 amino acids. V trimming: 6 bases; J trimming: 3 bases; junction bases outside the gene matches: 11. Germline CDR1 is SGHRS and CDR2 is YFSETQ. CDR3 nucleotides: TGCGCCAGCATGGCGACAGGGCGGGATCACTATGGCTACACCTTC. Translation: CASMATGRDHYGYTF.

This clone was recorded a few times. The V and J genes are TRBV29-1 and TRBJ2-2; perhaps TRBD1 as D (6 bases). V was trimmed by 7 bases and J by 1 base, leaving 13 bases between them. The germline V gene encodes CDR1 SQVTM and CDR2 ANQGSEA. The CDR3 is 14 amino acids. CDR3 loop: CSAATGWNTGELFF. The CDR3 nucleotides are TGCAGCGCCGCGACAGGATGGAACACCGGGGAGCTGTTTTTT.

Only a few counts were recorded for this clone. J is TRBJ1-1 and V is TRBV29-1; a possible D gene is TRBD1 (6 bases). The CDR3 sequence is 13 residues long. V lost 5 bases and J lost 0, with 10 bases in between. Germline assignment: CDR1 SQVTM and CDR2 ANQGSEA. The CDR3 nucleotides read TGCAGCGTTCACAAGGGGGTGAACACTGAAGCTTTCTTT. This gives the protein CSVHKGVNTEAFF.

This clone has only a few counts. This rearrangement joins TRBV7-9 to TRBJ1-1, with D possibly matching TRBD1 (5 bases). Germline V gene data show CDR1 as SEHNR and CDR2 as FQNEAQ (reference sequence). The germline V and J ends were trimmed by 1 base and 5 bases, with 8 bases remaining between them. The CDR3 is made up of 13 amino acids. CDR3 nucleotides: TGTGCCAGCAGCTTAGAAGGGGAGACTGAAGCTTTCTTT. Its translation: CASSLEGETEAFF.

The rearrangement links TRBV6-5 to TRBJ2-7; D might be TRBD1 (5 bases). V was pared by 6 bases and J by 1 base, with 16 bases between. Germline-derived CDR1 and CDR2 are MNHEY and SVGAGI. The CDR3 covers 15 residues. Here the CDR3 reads CASRSIKTVSYEQYF. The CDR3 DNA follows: TGTGCCAGCAGATCTATCAAGACAGTTTCCTACGAGCAGTACTTC.

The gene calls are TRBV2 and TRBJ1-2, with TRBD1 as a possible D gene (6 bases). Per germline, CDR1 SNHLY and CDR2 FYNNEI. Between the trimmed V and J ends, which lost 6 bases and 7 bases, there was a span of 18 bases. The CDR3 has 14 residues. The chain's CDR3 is CASRGIVAGVGYTF. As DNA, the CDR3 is TGTGCCAGCAGGGGTATTGTGGCAGGGGTTGGCTACACCTTC.